A selection of T cell receptor beta chains follows, all from one sample in a study of blood T cell repertoires in COVID-19. Clones were sequenced by immunoSEQ multiplex PCR, and TCRdb holds only the in-frame ones, with some missing. The sample gives 300,000 to 450,000 clones, approximately 87% of which show up once; over 9.5% is in the top ten. The sample consisted of peripheral blood. The receptors were gathered from a woman in her 30s with COVID-19, enrolled during active disease. The CDR3 runs from the conserved cysteine through the conserved F or W. The order of the fields is V gene, J gene, D gene, clone size, CDR3 DNA, CDR3 protein. A D gene is named only where the DNA matches it firmly. Some rows mark clone size as missing; the rest say once, few, many or name a class of expanded clone.

V: TRBV28; J: TRBJ2-1; D: TRBD2; size: NA; DNA: TGTGCCAGCAGTTCAAGACTAGCTCCCAATGAGCAGTTCTTC; CDR3: CASSSRLAPNEQFF
V: TRBV14; J: TRBJ2-7; D: NA; size: few; DNA: TGTGCCAGCAGGTCGGGGACCTACGAGCAGTACTTC; CDR3: CASRSGTYEQYF
V: TRBV7-3; J: TRBJ2-5; D: NA; size: NA; DNA: TGTGCCAGCAGCTTAAGAGCGTCTACCTCCCAAGAGACCCAGTACTTC; CDR3: CASSLRASTSQETQYF
V: TRBV11-3; J: TRBJ2-1; D: NA; size: NA; DNA: TGTGCCAGCAGCTTGGGTATAGCCCGGAGCTCCTACAATGAGCAGTTCTTC; CDR3: CASSLGIARSSYNEQFF
V: TRBV7-8; J: TRBJ1-6; D: NA; size: NA; DNA: TGTGCCAGCAGCTTACAGGATGGAGGTTCACCCCTCCACTTT; CDR3: CASSLQDGGSPLHF
V: TRBV27; J: TRBJ2-7; D: NA; size: NA; DNA: TGTGCCAGCAGTTTGTACGGGGTCTCCTACGAGCAGTACTTC; CDR3: CASSLYGVSYEQYF
V: TRBV2; J: TRBJ1-5; D: NA; size: few; DNA: TGTGCCAGCAGCCGGGACATCTATCAGCCCCAGCATTTT; CDR3: CASSRDIYQPQHF
V: TRBV30; J: TRBJ2-1; D: TRBD2; size: NA; DNA: TGTGCGGAGAGCGGGAGGGTGAATGAGCAGTTCTTC; CDR3: CAESGRVNEQFF
V: TRBV4-1; J: TRBJ1-2; D: NA; size: NA; DNA: TGCGCCAGCAGCCAAGAGGAGGGACTTGGTTACTATGGCTACACCTTC; CDR3: CASSQEEGLGYYGYTF
V: TRBV18; J: TRBJ2-1; D: NA; size: NA; DNA: TGTGCCAGCTCACCTTGGGCAGGGCGTAACAATGAGCAGTTCTTC; CDR3: CASSPWAGRNNEQFF
V: TRBV5-1; J: TRBJ2-7; D: TRBD1; size: NA; DNA: TGCGCCAGCAGCGAAGTCGTACAGGGGGCGTTAGGCTACGAGCAGTACTTC; CDR3: CASSEVVQGALGYEQYF
V: TRBV19; J: TRBJ2-7; D: TRBD2; size: once; DNA: TGTGCCAGTAGTATGGGGACTAACTTCTACGAGCAGTACTTC; CDR3: CASSMGTNFYEQYF
V: TRBV30; J: TRBJ1-5; D: NA; size: NA; DNA: TGTGCCTGGAGTGTTCGCAGATTCAATCAGCCCCAGCATTTT; CDR3: CAWSVRRFNQPQHF
V: TRBV3-1/TRBV3-2; J: TRBJ2-2; D: NA; size: NA; DNA: TGTGCCAGCAGCCCGGCAGGCAGCGGGGAGCTGTTTTTT; CDR3: CASSPAGSGELFF
V: TRBV6-5; J: TRBJ2-5; D: NA; size: NA; DNA: TGTGCCAGCAGCCCGCGGGAGACCCAGTACTTC; CDR3: CASSPRETQYF
V: TRBV18; J: TRBJ1-1; D: TRBD1; size: NA; DNA: TGTGCCAGCTCACAGGGGGCCCAGGGGGCGATCCGTAGCACTGAAGCTTTCTTT; CDR3: CASSQGAQGAIRSTEAFF
V: TRBV27; J: TRBJ2-3; D: TRBD2; size: NA; DNA: TGTGCCAGCAGCAAGCGGGAAAGCACAGATACGCAGTATTTT; CDR3: CASSKRESTDTQYF
V: TRBV7-9; J: TRBJ2-3; D: TRBD2; size: NA; DNA: TGTGCCAGCAGCCCCTGGACTAGCGGGAGTACAGATACGCAGTATTTT; CDR3: CASSPWTSGSTDTQYF
V: TRBV5-1; J: TRBJ2-7; D: TRBD1; size: NA; DNA: TGCGCCAGCAGCGCCGGGACAGGGGGTAGTTACGAGCAGTACTTC; CDR3: CASSAGTGGSYEQYF
V: TRBV28; J: TRBJ2-3; D: TRBD2; size: NA; DNA: TGTGCCAGCAGTCCTAGCGGAAACACAGATACGCAGTATTTT; CDR3: CASSPSGNTDTQYF
V: TRBV30; J: TRBJ2-4; D: NA; size: once; DNA: TGTGCCTGGGAGGGAGGCAAATTAGCCAAAAACATTCAGTACTTC; CDR3: CAWEGGKLAKNIQYF
V: TRBV24-1; J: TRBJ2-3; D: NA; size: NA; DNA: TGTGCCACCAGTGACCAGACTCGGGATACGCAGTATTTT; CDR3: CATSDQTRDTQYF
V: TRBV13; J: TRBJ1-1; D: NA; size: NA; DNA: TGTGCCAGCAGCCCCGCGAACAGATGGACTGAAGCTTTCTTT; CDR3: CASSPANRWTEAFF
V: TRBV6-5; J: TRBJ1-2; D: NA; size: NA; DNA: TGTGCCAGCAGTTATCGAGGCTACTATGGCTACACCTTC; CDR3: CASSYRGYYGYTF
V: TRBV24-1; J: TRBJ2-5; D: TRBD1; size: NA; DNA: TGTGCCACCAGTCCCGGGACAGGGGGCGGGGAGACCCAGTACTTC; CDR3: CATSPGTGGGETQYF
V: TRBV6-5; J: TRBJ1-1; D: NA; size: once; DNA: TGTGCCAGCAGTTGGCAGGGAGGCACTGAAGCTTTCTTT; CDR3: CASSWQGGTEAFF
V: TRBV6-5; J: TRBJ1-2; D: NA; size: NA; DNA: TGTGCCAGCAGTTACGTTGGCGGGGGCTACACCTTC; CDR3: CASSYVGGGYTF
V: TRBV5-4; J: TRBJ2-7; D: NA; size: NA; DNA: TGTGCCAGCAGCCTGGGGTCAGGGTGGGAGCAGTACTTC; CDR3: CASSLGSGWEQYF
V: TRBV30; J: TRBJ2-2; D: NA; size: NA; DNA: TGTGCTCGGAAATCGGGGAGGAGGGCCGGGGAGCTGTTTTTT; CDR3: CARKSGRRAGELFF
V: TRBV27; J: TRBJ2-7; D: TRBD2; size: NA; DNA: TGTGCCAGCAGCGTAGGACTAGCGGGAGTGGGAGAGCAGTACTTC; CDR3: CASSVGLAGVGEQYF
V: TRBV28; J: TRBJ2-1; D: TRBD2; size: NA; DNA: TGTGCCAGCAGGCGAGCACTAGCGGGAGAATACAATGAGCAGTTCTTC; CDR3: CASRRALAGEYNEQFF
V: TRBV24-1; J: TRBJ2-3; D: TRBD1; size: NA; DNA: TGTGCCACCAGTGTCAGTCCGGGACAGGGGACAGATACGCAGTATTTT; CDR3: CATSVSPGQGTDTQYF
V: TRBV6-5; J: TRBJ2-7; D: NA; size: NA; DNA: TGTGCCAGCAGTTTACGGGGGGCTGGCTCCTACGAGCAGTACTTC; CDR3: CASSLRGAGSYEQYF
V: TRBV7-9; J: TRBJ2-5; D: NA; size: NA; DNA: TGTGCCAGCAGCCGAGGGCAGTTTCGGCAAGAGACCCAGTACTTC; CDR3: CASSRGQFRQETQYF
V: TRBV27; J: TRBJ2-7; D: NA; size: NA; DNA: TGTGCCAGCAGTTTGGCACAGACCTACGAGCAGTACTTC; CDR3: CASSLAQTYEQYF
V: TRBV5-1; J: TRBJ2-7; D: TRBD2; size: NA; DNA: TGCGCCAGCAGCTTGGGACTAGCGGGAGGGCCCGAAAACTACGAGCAGTACTTC; CDR3: CASSLGLAGGPENYEQYF
V: TRBV6-5; J: TRBJ2-1; D: NA; size: few; DNA: TGTGCCAGCCTGAGGGGGAATCCGGGCGATGAGCAGTTCTTC; CDR3: CASLRGNPGDEQFF
V: TRBV29-1; J: TRBJ2-1; D: NA; size: NA; DNA: TGCAGCGTTGCTGTCGATGAGCAGTTCTTC; CDR3: CSVAVDEQFF
V: TRBV7-9; J: TRBJ1-1; D: NA; size: NA; DNA: TGTGCCAGCAGCTTATATGGGCCAGACACTGAAGCTTTCTTT; CDR3: CASSLYGPDTEAFF
V: TRBV5-1; J: TRBJ2-2; D: TRBD1; size: NA; DNA: TGCGCCAGCAGCCGACAGGGATCGACGAACACCGGGGAGCTGTTTTTT; CDR3: CASSRQGSTNTGELFF
V: TRBV4-2; J: TRBJ2-2; D: TRBD2; size: NA; DNA: TGTGCCAGCAGCCATGGGACTAGCGGGAGTCTCGACACCGGGGAGCTGTTTTTT; CDR3: CASSHGTSGSLDTGELFF
V: TRBV6-5; J: TRBJ1-1; D: NA; size: few; DNA: TGTGCCATCAGGTGGGGGCCCTCATCCGCTGAAGCTTTCTTT; CDR3: CAIRWGPSSAEAFF
V: TRBV14; J: TRBJ2-1; D: TRBD2; size: NA; DNA: TGTGCCAGCAGCAGGACTAGCGGGAGGTTCAATGAGCAGTTCTTC; CDR3: CASSRTSGRFNEQFF
V: TRBV10-2; J: TRBJ1-4; D: NA; size: NA; DNA: TGCGCCAGCAGTGAGTCGACTGGGAGGGGGGATAATGAAAAACTGTTTTTT; CDR3: CASSESTGRGDNEKLFF